This is a list of T cell receptor beta chains from one sample in a study of blood T cell repertoires in COVID-19. Assay used: immunoSEQ multiplex PCR; TCRdb lists only in-frame clones, some missing. The data contain about 140,000 clones, about 88% of them singletons. The specimen sequenced was peripheral blood. The receptors derive from a human donor with COVID-19, enrolled during active disease. The donor label of this sample is uncertain. Each CDR3 is given with its conserved first and last residue. Fields, in order: V gene, D gene, J gene, CDR3 protein, CDR3 DNA. The D gene is left open where the match is weak.

TRBV9	TRBD1	TRBJ1-3	CASSVGLRGREPGNTIYF	TGTGCCAGCAGCGTAGGTCTCAGGGGGCGCGAGCCTGGAAACACCATATATTTT
TRBV12-3/TRBV12-4	TRBD1	TRBJ1-5	CASSSQGAQPQHF	TGTGCCAGCAGTTCTCAGGGGGCGCAGCCCCAGCATTTT
TRBV6-1	.	TRBJ1-6	CASSETGDHSPLHF	TGTGCCAGCAGTGAAACAGGAGATCATTCACCCCTCCACTTT
TRBV12-3/TRBV12-4	.	TRBJ1-1	CASSSAGRGAFF	TGTGCCAGCAGTTCGGCAGGGCGCGGAGCTTTCTTT
TRBV6-2/TRBV6-3	TRBD2	TRBJ2-1	CASSIPWASGSGPNEQFF	TGTGCCAGCAGTATCCCATGGGCTAGCGGGAGTGGGCCGAATGAGCAGTTCTTC
TRBV19	.	TRBJ1-2	CASSNREAINGYTF	TGTGCCAGTAGTAACAGGGAAGCTATCAATGGCTACACCTTC
TRBV6-6	TRBD2	TRBJ2-1	CASSYSLADFNNEQFF	TGTGCCAGCAGTTACTCACTAGCGGATTTCAACAATGAGCAGTTCTTC
TRBV3-1/TRBV3-2	TRBD1	TRBJ2-3	CASSQDLTGGDTQYF	TGTGCCAGCAGCCAAGACTTGACAGGGGGAGATACGCAGTATTTT
TRBV25-1	TRBD2	TRBJ2-1	CASNIAGGLTNEQFF	TGTGCCAGCAATATAGCGGGAGGACTTACCAATGAGCAGTTCTTC
TRBV14	.	TRBJ1-2	CASSQDFRVGYTF	TGTGCCAGCAGCCAAGATTTTCGGGTTGGCTACACCTTC
TRBV5-1	TRBD1	TRBJ2-7	CASSLDGTVRYEQYF	TGCGCCAGCAGCTTGGATGGGACAGTTAGGTACGAGCAGTACTTC
TRBV7-2	TRBD1	TRBJ1-2	CASSSWTGPYGYTF	TGTGCCAGCAGCTCCTGGACAGGGCCTTATGGCTACACCTTC
TRBV7-2	TRBD1	TRBJ1-6	CASSETIRGTARNSPLHF	TGTGCCAGCAGCGAGACTATCCGTGGGACAGCCCGTAATTCACCCCTCCACTTT
TRBV21-1	.	TRBJ2-7	CASSKDPGGTATYEQYF	TGTGCCAGCAGCAAAGACCCCGGTGGGACAGCAACCTACGAGCAGTACTTC
TRBV27	.	TRBJ1-2	CASSLSQLNGYTF	TGTGCCAGCAGTTTAAGTCAGTTGAATGGCTACACCTTC
TRBV5-1	.	TRBJ2-5	CASCRESEVETQYF	TGCGCCAGCTGCCGGGAATCGGAGGTTGAGACCCAGTACTTC
TRBV7-9	.	TRBJ1-6	CASSFQGNSPLHF	TGTGCCAGCAGCTTCCAGGGTAATTCACCCCTCCACTTT
TRBV19	TRBD1	TRBJ2-5	CASSHRGGGQGSQETQYF	TGTGCCAGTAGTCATAGAGGCGGGGGACAGGGATCCCAAGAGACCCAGTACTTC
TRBV12-3/TRBV12-4	.	TRBJ1-3	CASSFAGADTIYF	TGTGCCAGCAGTTTTGCGGGGGCAGACACCATATATTTT
TRBV27	.	TRBJ1-1	CASRRTAYLEGAFF	TGTGCCAGCAGAAGGACAGCCTACTTGGAAGGGGCTTTCTTT
TRBV7-2	.	TRBJ2-3	CASSLEARAGTDTQYF	TGTGCCAGCAGCTTAGAGGCCCGGGCGGGGACAGATACGCAGTATTTT
TRBV25-1	TRBD1	TRBJ1-1	CASSEHRGENTEAFF	TGTGCCAGCAGTGAGCACAGGGGAGAGAACACTGAAGCTTTCTTT
TRBV19	.	TRBJ2-3	CASRGTLTDTQYF	TGTGCCAGTCGCGGGACGCTCACAGATACGCAGTATTTT